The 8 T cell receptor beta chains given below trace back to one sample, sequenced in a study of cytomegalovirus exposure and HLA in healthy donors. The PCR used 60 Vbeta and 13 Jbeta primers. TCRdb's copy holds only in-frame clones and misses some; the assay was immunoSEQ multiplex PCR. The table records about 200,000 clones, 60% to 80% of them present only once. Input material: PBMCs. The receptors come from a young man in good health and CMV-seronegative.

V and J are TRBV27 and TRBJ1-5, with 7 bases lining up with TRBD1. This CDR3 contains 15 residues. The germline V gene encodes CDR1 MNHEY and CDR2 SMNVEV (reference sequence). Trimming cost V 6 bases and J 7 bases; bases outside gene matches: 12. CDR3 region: CASREQGKSDQPQHF. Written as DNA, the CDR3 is TGTGCCAGCAGGGAACAGGGGAAATCTGACCAGCCCCAGCATTTT.

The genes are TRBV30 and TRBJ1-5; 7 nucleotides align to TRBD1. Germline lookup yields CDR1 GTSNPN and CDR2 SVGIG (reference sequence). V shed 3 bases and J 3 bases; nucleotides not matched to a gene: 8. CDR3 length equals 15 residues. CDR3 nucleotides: TGTGCCTGGAGGAGAGGGGGCTCGGACAATCAGCCCCAGCATTTT. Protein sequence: CAWRRGGSDNQPQHF.

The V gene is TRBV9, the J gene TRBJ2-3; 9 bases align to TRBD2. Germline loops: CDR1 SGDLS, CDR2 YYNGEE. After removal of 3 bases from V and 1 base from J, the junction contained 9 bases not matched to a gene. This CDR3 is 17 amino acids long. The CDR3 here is CASSGGIAGARTDTQYF. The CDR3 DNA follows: TGTGCCAGCAGCGGGGGGATAGCGGGAGCCCGCACAGATACGCAGTATTTT.

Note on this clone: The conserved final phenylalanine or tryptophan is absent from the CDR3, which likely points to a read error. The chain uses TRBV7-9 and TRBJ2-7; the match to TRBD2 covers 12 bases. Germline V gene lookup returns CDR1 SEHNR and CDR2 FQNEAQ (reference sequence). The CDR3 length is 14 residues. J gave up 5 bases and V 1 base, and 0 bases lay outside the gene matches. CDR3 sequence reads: CASSLGLAGDEQYL. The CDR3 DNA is TGTGCCAGCAGCTTAGGACTAGCGGGAGACGAGCAGTACCTC.

CDR3 sequence (DNA): TGTGCCAGTAGTATCTCCGGGACAGGGGGCTTTCAGCCCCAGCATTTT. Amino acid sequence: CASSISGTGGFQPQHF. The chain combines TRBV19 with TRBJ1-5; 12 bases agree with TRBD1. Per the germline V gene, CDR1 is LNHDA and CDR2 is SQIVND (reference sequence). The junction had 6 bases not matched to a gene; V was cut back by 3 bases and J by 6 bases. CDR3 length: 16 residues. Full variable domain (remainder filled in from reference TRBV19 and TRBJ1-5): DGGITQSPKYLFRKEGQNVTLSCEQNLNHDAMYWYRQDPGQGLRLIYYSQIVNDFQKGDIAEGYSVSREKKESFPLTVTSAQKNPTAFYLCASSISGTGGFQPQHFGDGTRLSIL.

The CDR3 nucleotides are TGTGCCAGCAGCCAAGGGGCTAGCGGGAGATCCGAGCAGTACTTC. As protein: CASSQGASGRSEQYF. This chain uses TRBV4-2 with TRBJ2-7; 10 bases are a match to TRBD2. Germline CDR1 LGHNA, CDR2 YNFKEQ. This CDR3 is built from 15 residues. The junction had 6 bases not matched to a gene; V was cut back by 1 base and J by 6 bases.

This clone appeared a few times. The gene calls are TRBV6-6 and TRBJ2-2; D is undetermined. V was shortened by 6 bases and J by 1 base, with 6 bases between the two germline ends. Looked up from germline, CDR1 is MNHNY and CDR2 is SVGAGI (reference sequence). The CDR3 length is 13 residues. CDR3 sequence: CASRPGNTGELFF. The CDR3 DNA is TGTGCCAGCAGGCCAGGGAACACCGGGGAGCTGTTTTTT.

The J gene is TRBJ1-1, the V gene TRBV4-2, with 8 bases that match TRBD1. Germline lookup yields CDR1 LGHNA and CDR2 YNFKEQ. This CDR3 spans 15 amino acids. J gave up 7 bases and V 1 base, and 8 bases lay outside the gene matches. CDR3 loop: CASSQGPGTGGEAFF. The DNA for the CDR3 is TGTGCCAGCAGCCAAGGACCAGGTACAGGGGGTGAAGCTTTCTTT.